The 17 T cell receptor beta chains below were found in one sample sequenced in a study of PD-L1 blockade in urothelial cancer. Sequencing used immunoSEQ multiplex PCR; TCRdb keeps in-frame clones, though not all of them. The table includes about 83,000 clones, approximately 86% detected once. Sequencing was performed on PBMCs, taken around atezolizumab (anti-PD-L1) treatment. All receptors come from a woman in her sixties or seventies with urothelial cancer.

The chain joins TRBV4-3 to TRBJ2-7; 7 bases align to TRBD1. CDR3 length: 15 amino acids. J was trimmed by 5 bases and V by 1 base; bases with no gene match: 8. Looked up from germline, CDR1 is LGHNA and CDR2 is YSLEER. CDR3 DNA: TGCGCCAGCAGCCAAGCACGACAGGGTCCCCACGAGCAGTACTTC. Protein: CASSQARQGPHEQYF.

The V call is TRBV5-1, the J call TRBJ2-1; 15 nucleotides line up with TRBD2. CDR1 is SGHRS, CDR2 YFSETQ, per germline. Unmatched junction bases numbered 10, after V lost 3 bases and J lost 6 bases. The CDR3 extends over 18 amino acids. CDR3 sequence reads: CASSSFPGTSGGSNEQFF. CDR3 coding DNA: TGCGCCAGCAGCTCCTTTCCCGGGACTAGCGGGGGGTCCAATGAGCAGTTCTTC.

The CDR3 DNA reads as TGTGCCAGCAGCTTAGGCTACCGGGGGGCAGATACGCAGTATTTT. Residues: CASSLGYRGADTQYF. The V and J genes are TRBV11-2 and TRBJ2-3, with 7 bases aligning to TRBD2. The CDR3 runs 15 residues. Per germline, CDR1 SGHAT and CDR2 FQNNGV. The trim removed 1 base at V and 4 bases at J, leaving 5 bases unmatched.

The rearrangement joins TRBV5-6 to TRBJ2-1; D is perhaps TRBD2 (5 bases). Trimming pared 0 bases from V and 1 base from J, leaving 14 bases between. Germline-derived CDR1 and CDR2 are SGHDT and YYEEEE. The CDR3 spans 17 residues. CDR3 DNA sequence: TGTGCCAGCAGCTTGGGGGAGTTGGGAGCGTCCTACAATGAGCAGTTCTTC. It encodes CASSLGELGASYNEQFF.

This clone was observed once. The rearrangement uses TRBV2 and TRBJ1-5, with D maybe TRBD1 (5 bases). V was trimmed by 6 bases and J by 2 bases, leaving 11 bases between them. Germline V gene lookup returns CDR1 SNHLY and CDR2 FYNNEI. This CDR3 has 14 amino acids. CDR3: CASSPGSRNQPQHF. The CDR3 bases are TGTGCCAGCAGCCCAGGGTCGCGCAATCAGCCCCAGCATTTT. The entire variable domain, with the rest obtained from reference TRBV2 and TRBJ1-5, is as follows: EPEVTQTPSHQVTQMGQEVILRCVPISNHLYFYWYRQILGQKVEFLVSFYNNEISEKSEIFDDQFSVERPDGSNFTLKIRSTKLEDSAMYFCASSPGSRNQPQHFGDGTRLSIL.

The chain couples TRBV6-1 to TRBJ2-4, with 9 nucleotides matching TRBD2. Trimming at V came to 6 bases and at J to 5 bases, leaving 8 bases not matched to a gene. CDR1 MNHNS and CDR2 SASEGT come from the germline V gene. The CDR3 sequence is 15 residues long. The CDR3: CASSPIGLAQNIQYF. DNA of the CDR3: TGTGCCAGCAGCCCCATCGGACTAGCGCAAAACATTCAGTACTTC.

Regarding this clone: The junction departs from the called germline gene at one end, perhaps through a read error. The chain joins TRBV4-3 to TRBJ2-1; 9 bases map to TRBD2. CDR3 size: 17 residues. The germline V gene has CDR1 LGHNA and CDR2 YSLEER. The CDR3 coding sequence is TGCGCCAGCAGCCAAGTTCCTAGCGGGGAGGCCTACAATGTGCAGTTCTTC. Protein sequence: CASSQVPSGEAYNVQFF.

This clone showed up just once. V gene TRBV18 combines with J gene TRBJ2-5; 8 nucleotides agree with TRBD1. This CDR3 is built from 14 residues. The trim removed 3 bases at V and 5 bases at J, leaving 5 bases unmatched. Germline CDR1 is KGHSH and CDR2 is LQKENI. CDR3: CASSPGQGGETQYF. The CDR3 DNA follows: TGTGCCAGCTCACCCGGACAGGGTGGGGAGACCCAGTACTTC.

J is TRBJ1-5 and V is TRBV2, with TRBD1 as a possible D gene (5 bases). Trimming removed 5 bases from V and 0 bases from J, with 8 bases in between. Germline V gene lookup returns CDR1 SNHLY and CDR2 FYNNEI. The CDR3 extends over 14 amino acids. CDR3 nucleotide sequence: TGTGCCAGCAGTTTACAGGTTAGCAATCAGCCCCAGCATTTT. This sequence encodes CASSLQVSNQPQHF.

This chain links TRBV7-8 with TRBJ2-7; the D gene is possibly TRBD2 (6 bases). Germline V gives CDR1 SGHVS, CDR2 FQNEAQ. The CDR3 runs to 14 residues. V lost 0 bases to trimming and J lost 5 bases, with 11 bases between them. CDR3 loop: CASSLAPGRHEQYF. The CDR3 DNA sequence: TGTGCCAGCAGCTTAGCCCCGGGGAGGCACGAGCAGTACTTC.

In DNA, the CDR3 is TGTGCCAGCAGTGTAATAGCGGGAGGGCGGTACAATGAGCAGTTCTTC. This codes for CASSVIAGGRYNEQFF. The rearrangement joins TRBV28 to TRBJ2-1; 11 bases agree with TRBD2. This CDR3 region has 16 residues. Per germline, CDR1 MDHEN and CDR2 SYDVKM. Trimming cost V 5 bases and J 4 bases; bases outside gene matches: 7.

The rearrangement uses TRBV18 and TRBJ1-4; maybe TRBD1 (5 bases). The CDR3 contains 14 residues. CDR1 and CDR2 (germline): KGHSH, LQKENI. V was pared by 6 bases and J by 0 bases, with 8 bases between. CDR3 in amino acids: CASSRGATNEKLFF. The CDR3 bases are TGTGCCAGCTCTAGGGGTGCAACTAATGAAAAACTGTTTTTT.

This chain joins TRBV7-8 and TRBJ1-1; D gene ambiguous. Germline CDR1 reads SGHVS; CDR2 reads FQNEAQ. The CDR3 contains 15 residues. V lost 0 bases, J lost 4 bases, and 12 bases lay in between. CDR3 sequence reads: CASSLAGVMGTEAFF. CDR3 nucleotides: TGTGCCAGCAGCTTAGCCGGGGTAATGGGCACTGAAGCTTTCTTT.

The rearrangement links TRBV4-3 to TRBJ2-4; D might be TRBD2 (5 bases). This CDR3 contains 17 residues. The ends were cut back, 3 bases at V and 1 base at J, with 16 bases in the middle. Germline V gene lookup returns CDR1 LGHNA and CDR2 YSLEER. The CDR3 here is CASSHLRGGRAKNIQYF. The CDR3 coding sequence is TGCGCCAGCAGCCATCTACGGGGTGGTCGGGCCAAAAACATTCAGTACTTC.

The chain carries TRBV19 and TRBJ2-5; 7 bases agree with TRBD1. Per germline, CDR1 LNHDA and CDR2 SQIVND (reference sequence). This CDR3 has 14 residues. The J segment lost 5 bases and the V segment lost 2 bases, leaving 5 bases of the junction unmatched. DNA for the CDR3: TGTGCCAGTAGTATAAACGGACAGGCGGAGACCCAGTACTTC. Translation gives CASSINGQAETQYF.

This clone was seen a handful of times. The chain has TRBV9 and TRBJ1-6; D unclear. Trimming took 4 bases from V and 9 from J, leaving 17 bases between them. Germline V CDR1 and CDR2: SGDLS, YYNGEE. The CDR3 is 15 amino acids. The CDR3 here is CASSPGPRARSPLHF. CDR3 sequence (DNA): TGTGCCAGCAGCCCTGGTCCGCGGGCTCGTTCACCCCTCCACTTT.

The chain couples TRBV5-1 to TRBJ1-1, with no clear D. The V gene's germline CDR1 is SGHRS and CDR2 YFSETQ. The CDR3 runs 14 residues. With 3 bases removed from V and 1 base from J, the gap between germline ends came to 10 bases. Written as DNA, the CDR3 is TGCGCCAGCAGCTGGGGAGCAGCGAACACTGAAGCTTTCTTT. It encodes CASSWGAANTEAFF.